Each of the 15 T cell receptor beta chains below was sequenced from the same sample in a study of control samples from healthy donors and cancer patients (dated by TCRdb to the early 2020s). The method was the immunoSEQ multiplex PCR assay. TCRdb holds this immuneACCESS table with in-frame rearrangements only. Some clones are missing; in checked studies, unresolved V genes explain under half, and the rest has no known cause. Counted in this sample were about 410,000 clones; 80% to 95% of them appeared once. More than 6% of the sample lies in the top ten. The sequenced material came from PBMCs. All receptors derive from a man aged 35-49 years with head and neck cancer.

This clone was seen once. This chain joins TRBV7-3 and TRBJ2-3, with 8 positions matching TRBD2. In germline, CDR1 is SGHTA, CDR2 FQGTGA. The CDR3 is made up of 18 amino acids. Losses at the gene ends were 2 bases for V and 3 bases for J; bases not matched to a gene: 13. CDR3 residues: CASSLGLTRSGGTDTQYF. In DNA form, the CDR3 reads TGTGCCAGCAGCTTAGGGCTCACCCGAAGCGGGGGTACAGATACGCAGTATTTT.

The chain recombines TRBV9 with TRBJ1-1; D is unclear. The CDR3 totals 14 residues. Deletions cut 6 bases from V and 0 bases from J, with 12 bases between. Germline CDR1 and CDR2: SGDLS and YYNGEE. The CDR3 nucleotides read TGTGCCAGCACCGGCGGGCTCCTGAACACTGAAGCTTTCTTT. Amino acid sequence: CASTGGLLNTEAFF.

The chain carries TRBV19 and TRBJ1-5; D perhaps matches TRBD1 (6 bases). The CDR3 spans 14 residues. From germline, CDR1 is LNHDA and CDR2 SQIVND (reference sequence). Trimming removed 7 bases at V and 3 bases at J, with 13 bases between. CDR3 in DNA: TGTGCCAGTACCGGGACACACTACAATCAGCCCCAGCATTTT. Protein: CASTGTHYNQPQHF.

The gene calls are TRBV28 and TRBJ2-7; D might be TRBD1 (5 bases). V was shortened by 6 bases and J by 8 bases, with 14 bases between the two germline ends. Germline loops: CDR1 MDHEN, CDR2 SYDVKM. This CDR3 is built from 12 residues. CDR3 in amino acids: CASRLQTEQQYF. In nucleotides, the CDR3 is TGTGCCAGCAGACTACAGACAGAACAGCAGTACTTC.

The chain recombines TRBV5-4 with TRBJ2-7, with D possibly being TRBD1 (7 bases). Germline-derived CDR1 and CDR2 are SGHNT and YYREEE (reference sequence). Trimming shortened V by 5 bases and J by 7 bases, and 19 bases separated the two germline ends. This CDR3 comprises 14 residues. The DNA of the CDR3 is TGTGCCAGCAGGCCAGGGGGGCAAGGTTTGGAGCAGTACTTC. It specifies CASRPGGQGLEQYF.

The CDR3, as DNA: TGCGCCAGCAGTTCCGGGACAACCCTTTCCTACGAGCAGTACTTC. As protein: CASSSGTTLSYEQYF. This sequence joins TRBV5-1 and TRBJ2-7; D may be TRBD1 (6 bases). This CDR3 is 15 amino acids long. The germline gives CDR1 SGHRS, CDR2 YFSETQ. V lost 5 bases and J 1 base, leaving 16 bases between the germline ends. Full variable domain (rest looked up from reference TRBV5-1 and TRBJ2-7): KAGVTQTPRYLIKTRGQQVTLSCSPISGHRSVSWYQQTPGQGLQFLFEYFSETQRNKGNFPGRFSGRQFSNSRSEMNVSTLELGDSALYLCASSSGTTLSYEQYFGPGTRLTVT.

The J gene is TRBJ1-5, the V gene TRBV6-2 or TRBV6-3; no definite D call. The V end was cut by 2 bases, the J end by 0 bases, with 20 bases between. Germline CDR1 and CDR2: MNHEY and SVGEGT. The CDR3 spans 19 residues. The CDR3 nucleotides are TGTGCCAGCAGTTACGACCGGACCCTACTTTTTAATAGCAATCAGCCCCAGCATTTT. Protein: CASSYDRTLLFNSNQPQHF.

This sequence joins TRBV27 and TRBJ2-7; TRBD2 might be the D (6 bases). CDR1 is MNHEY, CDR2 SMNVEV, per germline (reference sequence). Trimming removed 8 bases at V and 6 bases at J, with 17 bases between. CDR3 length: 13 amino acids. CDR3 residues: CASCLRAGSEQYF. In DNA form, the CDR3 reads TGTGCCAGCTGTCTTCGGGCGGGGTCCGAGCAGTACTTC.

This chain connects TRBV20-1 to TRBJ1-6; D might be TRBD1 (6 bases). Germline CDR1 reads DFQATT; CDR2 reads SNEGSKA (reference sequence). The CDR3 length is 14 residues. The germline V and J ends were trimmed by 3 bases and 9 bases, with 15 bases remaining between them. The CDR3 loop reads CSASMAGGGSPLHF. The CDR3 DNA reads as TGCAGTGCTAGTATGGCTGGGGGCGGTTCACCCCTCCACTTT.

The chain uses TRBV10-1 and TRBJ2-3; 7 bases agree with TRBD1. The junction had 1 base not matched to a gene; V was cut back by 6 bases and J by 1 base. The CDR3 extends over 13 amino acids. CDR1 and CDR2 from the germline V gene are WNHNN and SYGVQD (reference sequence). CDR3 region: CASRGQGTDTQYF. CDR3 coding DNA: TGCGCCAGCAGAGGACAGGGCACAGATACGCAGTATTTT.

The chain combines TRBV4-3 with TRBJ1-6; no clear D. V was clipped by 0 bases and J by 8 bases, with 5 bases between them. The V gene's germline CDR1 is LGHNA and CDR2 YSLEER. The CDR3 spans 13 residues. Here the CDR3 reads CASSQEEDSPLHF. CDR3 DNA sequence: TGCGCCAGCAGCCAAGAGGAGGATTCACCCCTCCACTTT.

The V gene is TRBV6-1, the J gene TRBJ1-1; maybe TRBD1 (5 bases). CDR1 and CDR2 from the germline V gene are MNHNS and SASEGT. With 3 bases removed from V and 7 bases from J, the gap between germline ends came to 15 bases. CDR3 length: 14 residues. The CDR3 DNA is TGTGCCAGCAGTGAGACGACAGTGACCCTTGAAGCTTTCTTT. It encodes CASSETTVTLEAFF.

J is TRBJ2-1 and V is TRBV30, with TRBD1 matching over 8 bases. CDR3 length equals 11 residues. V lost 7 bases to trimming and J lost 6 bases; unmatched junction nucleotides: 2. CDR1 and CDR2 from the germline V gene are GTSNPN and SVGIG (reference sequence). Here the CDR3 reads CAYTGGNEQFF. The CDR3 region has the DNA TGTGCCTATACAGGGGGCAATGAGCAGTTCTTC.

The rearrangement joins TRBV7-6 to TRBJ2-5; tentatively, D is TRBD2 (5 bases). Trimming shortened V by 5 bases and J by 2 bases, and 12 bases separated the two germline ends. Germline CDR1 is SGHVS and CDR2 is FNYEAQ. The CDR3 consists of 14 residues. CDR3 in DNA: TGTGCCAGCAGCCGGACTGGGCGTCAAGAGACCCAGTACTTC. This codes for CASSRTGRQETQYF.

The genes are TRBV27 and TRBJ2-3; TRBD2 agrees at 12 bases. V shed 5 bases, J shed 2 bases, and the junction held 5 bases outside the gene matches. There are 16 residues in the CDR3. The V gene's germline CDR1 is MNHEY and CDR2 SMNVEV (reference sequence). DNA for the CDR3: TGTGCCAGCAGTCCCTGGACTAGCGGGGACACAGATACGCAGTATTTT. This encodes CASSPWTSGDTDTQYF.